A selection of T cell receptor beta chains follows, all from one sample in a study of blood T cell repertoires in COVID-19. The method was immunoSEQ multiplex PCR; TCRdb's version includes in-frame clones alone and lacks a portion of them. The sample has approximately 250,000 clones, 75% to 95% seen once. Sequences were obtained from PBMCs or T cells enriched from blood (not recorded which). The origin of the receptors is a middle-aged man who had been exposed to COVID-19. Both conserved end residues are part of each CDR3. The D gene is left open where the match is weak. Size is omitted from some rows. Given values are once, few, many or a class for expanded clones.

cdr3_length	d_call	v_call	clone_size	j_call	cdr3_nt	cdr3_aa
19	TRBD2	TRBV11-2	-	TRBJ2-2	TGTGCCAGCAGCTTAGATTCTAGGCTAGCGGGAGTAAGGACCGGGGAGCTGTTTTTT	CASSLDSRLAGVRTGELFF
13	TRBD2	TRBV27	-	TRBJ2-7	TGTGCCAGCAGTCCGGGACTAGTCTACGAGCAGTACTTC	CASSPGLVYEQYF
12	-	TRBV28	-	TRBJ2-3	TGTGCCAGCAGCCTACAGGTAGATACGCAGTATTTT	CASSLQVDTQYF
14	-	TRBV5-4	-	TRBJ1-1	TGTGCCAGCAGCTTTGACATCAAGAACACTGAAGCTTTCTTT	CASSFDIKNTEAFF
12	TRBD1	TRBV6-5	-	TRBJ1-2	TGTGCCAGCAGTCGACAGGGGGATGGCTACACCTTC	CASSRQGDGYTF
15	-	TRBV10-3	-	TRBJ1-4	TGTGCCATCAGTGAGTACGGCCAGGGGACTGAAAAACTGTTTTTT	CAISEYGQGTEKLFF
12	-	TRBV5-1	-	TRBJ2-5	TGCGCCAGCAGCCGGTACCAAGAGACCCAGTACTTC	CASSRYQETQYF
17	TRBD2	TRBV7-9	-	TRBJ2-1	TGTGCCAGCAGCTTGGGAAGCGGGAGGCCTCCCTACAATGAGCAGTTCTTC	CASSLGSGRPPYNEQFF
17	TRBD2	TRBV27	few	TRBJ2-7	TGTGCCAGCAGTCACCATCGGACTAGTTGGTCCCCCTACGAGCAGTACTTC	CASSHHRTSWSPYEQYF
15	TRBD1	TRBV19	once	TRBJ1-5	TGTGCCAGTAGTGCGATAACAGGGGCCCCCCGTCCCCAGCATTTT	CASSAITGAPRPQHF
13	-	TRBV12-5	-	TRBJ1-1	TGTGCTAGTGGTTTGGTACAGGCAGGTGAAGCTTTCTTT	CASGLVQAGEAFF
13	-	TRBV6-5	-	TRBJ1-4	TGTGCCAGCAGTTTACGAGGAAATGAAAAACTGTTTTTT	CASSLRGNEKLFF
13	TRBD1	TRBV10-3	-	TRBJ1-5	TGTGCCAGCAGGGGACAGATTGATCAGCCCCAGCATTTT	CASRGQIDQPQHF
13	TRBD1	TRBV2	-	TRBJ2-5	TGTGCCAGCAGTGGAGGGGGACAGCTCAACCAGTACTTC	CASSGGGQLNQYF
15	TRBD1	TRBV5-8	-	TRBJ1-3	TGTGCCAGCAGCCGGGACAGTTACTCTGGAAACACCATATATTTT	CASSRDSYSGNTIYF
14	-	TRBV6-5	-	TRBJ2-2	TGTGCCAGCAGACCTATCCGCGGAACCGGGGAGCTGTTTTTT	CASRPIRGTGELFF